This T cell receptor beta chain was retrieved from a study of cytomegalovirus exposure and HLA in healthy donors. PCR primers comprised 60 Vbeta and 13 Jbeta primers. Assay: immunoSEQ multiplex PCR; the TCRdb copy retains only in-frame clones and omits some. The sample records roughly 93,000 clones, roughly 78% being singletons. CDR3 length equals 16 residues. Germline CDR1 is LNHDA and CDR2 is SQIVND (reference sequence). Trimming cost V 3 bases and J 3 bases, with 14 bases left between them. Sequenced sample: PBMCs. The rearrangement joins TRBV19 to TRBJ2-2, with D tentatively TRBD2 (6 bases). The clonotype comes from a man aged 25-45 years in good health and CMV-seronegative. This chain's CDR3 is CASSISTGVDTGELFF. The CDR3 DNA follows: TGTGCCAGTAGTATCTCGACGGGGGTCGACACCGGGGAGCTGTTTTTT.